One T cell receptor (beta chain) is described in this entry. Original data processing: Quantification of nucleated cells was approximated via reference gene primer amplification. Generated by immunoSEQ multiplex PCR, the TCRdb table keeps only in-frame clones and is missing some. From that table come the V and J calls and clone size; the DNA was used to work out D and trimming. The sample lists 120,000 to 150,000 clones; approximately 89% were seen once. The data were taken from a study of blood T cell repertoires in COVID-19. At the level of the study: T cells, B-cell-depleted T cells, or PBMCs provided the cDNA or gDNA that served as material.

Germline V gene sequence: CDR1 SGHNT, CDR2 YYREEE (reference sequence). The CDR3 length is 16 residues. The V segment lost 4 bases and the J segment 6 bases; nucleotides outside the gene matches: 10. The receptor was isolated from a human donor in a cohort sampled during active COVID-19. The J gene is TRBJ2-3, the V gene TRBV5-4; 11 nucleotides match TRBD2. What was sequenced was peripheral blood. The DNA of the CDR3 is TGTGCCAGCAGCCAAGTAGCGGGGGGGCCTAGGGATACGCAGTATTTT. Its protein is CASSQVAGGPRDTQYF.